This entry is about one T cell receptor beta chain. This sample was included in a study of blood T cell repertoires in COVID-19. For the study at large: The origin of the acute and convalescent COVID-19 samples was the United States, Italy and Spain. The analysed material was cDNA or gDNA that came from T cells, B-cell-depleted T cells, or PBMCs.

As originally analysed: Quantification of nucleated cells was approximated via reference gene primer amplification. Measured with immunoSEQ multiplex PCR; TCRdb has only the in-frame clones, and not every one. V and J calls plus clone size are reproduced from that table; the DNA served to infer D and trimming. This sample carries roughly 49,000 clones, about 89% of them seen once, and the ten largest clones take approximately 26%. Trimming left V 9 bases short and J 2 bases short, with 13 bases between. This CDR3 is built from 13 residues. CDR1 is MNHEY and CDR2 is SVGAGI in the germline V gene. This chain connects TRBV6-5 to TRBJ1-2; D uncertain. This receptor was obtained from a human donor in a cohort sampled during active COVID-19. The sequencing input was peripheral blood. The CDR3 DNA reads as TGTGCCAGTTACTCAATTACGAACTATGGCTACACCTTC. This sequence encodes CASYSITNYGYTF.